The 25 T cell receptor beta chains below all came from one sample that was sequenced in a study of T cell responses to AZD1222 COVID-19 vaccine. Using immunoSEQ multiplex PCR, the repertoire was profiled, and TCRdb retains in-frame clones only, with some absent. The repertoire holds about 140,000 clones, with roughly 90% as singletons. The sample here was peripheral blood, taken 28 days after the second AZD1222 dose. The origin of the receptors is an adult who received the AZD1222 COVID-19 vaccine.

The V and J genes are TRBV28 and TRBJ2-7; 7 bases match TRBD1. CDR1 and CDR2 from the germline V gene are MDHEN and SYDVKM. V dropped 4 bases and J dropped 7; count of bases not matched to a gene: 4. The CDR3 spans 12 residues. The CDR3 loop reads CASSSTGREQYF. DNA for the CDR3: TGTGCCAGCAGTTCGACAGGGCGGGAGCAGTACTTC.

The rearrangement joins TRBV10-3 to TRBJ1-5; TRBD1 is a possible D gene (6 bases). Trimming took off 3 bases at V and 6 bases at J, with 12 bases between the two ends. The CDR3 totals 14 residues. From germline, CDR1 is ENHRY and CDR2 SYGVKD. CDR3 protein: CAISEQGQGQPQHF. In nucleotides, the CDR3 is TGTGCCATCAGTGAACAGGGTCAGGGTCAGCCCCAGCATTTT.

The chain has TRBV10-3 and TRBJ1-5; 11 positions match TRBD1. This CDR3 is built from 13 residues. V shed 8 bases and J 7 bases; nucleotides not matched to a gene: 4. CDR1 is ENHRY, CDR2 SYGVKD, per germline. The CDR3 sequence is CAISRDRGQPQHF. CDR3 sequence (DNA): TGTGCCATCTCCCGGGACAGGGGGCAGCCCCAGCATTTT.

The CDR3 loop is CASTPDNTGELFF. CDR3 bases: TGTGCCAGCACCCCAGATAACACCGGGGAGCTGTTTTTT. The chain joins TRBV9 to TRBJ2-2; no definite D call. Per the germline V gene, CDR1 is SGDLS and CDR2 is YYNGEE. Trimming cost V 6 bases and J 2 bases, with 8 bases left between them. The CDR3 extends over 13 amino acids.

The rearrangement uses TRBV19 and TRBJ2-1; unclear D gene. Germline lookup yields CDR1 LNHDA and CDR2 SQIVND (reference sequence). V was cut by 5 bases and J by 5 bases, with 13 bases left in between. This CDR3 spans 14 amino acids. The CDR3 sequence is CASSPPTVDNEQFF. DNA for the CDR3: TGTGCCAGTAGTCCTCCGACTGTCGACAATGAGCAGTTCTTC.

The chain is built from TRBV2 and TRBJ1-4; 9 nucleotides agree with TRBD1. The CDR3 runs to 16 residues. With V trimmed by 5 bases and J by 8 bases, 12 bases remained unmatched. Germline CDR1 is SNHLY and CDR2 is FYNNEI. The CDR3 nucleotides are TGTGCCAGCAGTACCACAAGGGGGACAGGGACCGAAAAACTGTTTTTT. This translates into CASSTTRGTGTEKLFF.

V and J are TRBV3-1 (or the pseudogene TRBV3-2) and TRBJ2-7, with D unresolved. Looked up from germline, CDR1 is LGHDT and CDR2 is YNNKEL (reference sequence). The CDR3 is made up of 14 amino acids. V was trimmed by 0 bases and J by 2 bases, leaving 8 bases between them. The CDR3 protein is CASSQDTRTYEQYF. The CDR3 DNA reads TGTGCCAGCAGCCAAGATACCAGGACCTACGAGCAGTACTTC.

The chain combines TRBV27 with TRBJ2-6; the D gene is possibly TRBD1 (6 bases). From germline, CDR1 is MNHEY and CDR2 SMNVEV (reference sequence). CDR3 length: 15 amino acids. V dropped 5 bases and J dropped 2 bases, with 10 bases sitting between them. CDR3 sequence: CASSPAGAGANVLTF. The CDR3 coding sequence is TGTGCCAGCAGTCCCGCAGGGGCTGGGGCCAACGTCCTGACTTTC.

The chain has TRBV29-1 and TRBJ1-1; the D gene is possibly TRBD1 (6 bases). Between the trimmed V and J ends, which lost 7 bases and 5 bases, there was a span of 14 bases. Germline V lookup: CDR1 SQVTM, CDR2 ANQGSEA. This CDR3 contains 12 residues. The chain's CDR3 is CSGNRDRTEAFF. For the CDR3, the DNA is TGCAGCGGTAACAGGGATCGGACTGAAGCTTTCTTT.

This sequence joins TRBV4-1 and TRBJ1-3; no firm D call. CDR3 length: 16 residues. CDR1 MGHRA and CDR2 YSYEKL come from the germline V gene. V was clipped by 0 bases and J by 0 bases, with 9 bases between them. CDR3 sequence reads: CASSQEGSHSGNTIYF. The CDR3, as DNA: TGCGCCAGCAGCCAAGAAGGGAGCCACTCTGGAAACACCATATATTTT.

The V call is TRBV6-5, the J call TRBJ1-5; a possible D gene is TRBD1 (6 bases). Trimming cost V 4 bases and J 2 bases, with 12 bases left between them. The CDR3 totals 15 residues. From germline, CDR1 is MNHEY and CDR2 SVGAGI. The CDR3 region is CASSSGQSRNQPQHF. The CDR3 coding sequence is TGTGCCAGCAGTTCCGGACAGAGCCGCAATCAGCCCCAGCATTTT.

V usage is TRBV27 and J usage is TRBJ2-5; 10 nucleotides match TRBD2. The CDR3 runs to 14 residues. Germline lookup yields CDR1 MNHEY and CDR2 SMNVEV (reference sequence). The V gene end was trimmed by 7 bases and the J gene end by 5 bases; junction bases not matched to a gene: 7. The CDR3 is CASKSGRAVETQYF. The CDR3 nucleotides read TGTGCCAGCAAGAGCGGGAGGGCCGTCGAGACCCAGTACTTC.

The J gene is TRBJ1-2, the V gene TRBV7-3, with TRBD1 matching 10 bases. The CDR3 has 15 amino acids. Trimming at V came to 5 bases and at J to 3 bases, leaving 6 bases not matched to a gene. Germline V gene data show CDR1 as SGHTA and CDR2 as FQGTGA. For the CDR3, the DNA is TGTGCCAGCAGCCCGACCGGGACAGGGGACTATGGCTACACCTTC. Its translation is CASSPTGTGDYGYTF. Supplemented by reference TRBV7-3 and TRBJ1-2, the full variable domain reads GAGVSQTPSNKVTEKGKYVELRCDPISGHTALYWYRQSLGQGPEFLIYFQGTGAADDSGLPNDRFFAVRPEGSVSTLKIQRTERGDSAVYLCASSPTGTGDYGYTFGSGTRLTVV.

The chain combines TRBV7-2 with TRBJ2-1, with 12 bases aligning to TRBD2. This CDR3 comprises 18 residues. CDR1 is SGHTA and CDR2 is FQGNSA in the germline V gene. Unmatched junction bases numbered 15, after V lost 5 bases and J lost 7 bases. The CDR3 sequence is CASSLTGASGGAVNEQFF. CDR3 nucleotides: TGTGCCAGCAGCCTTACCGGGGCTAGCGGGGGGGCCGTAAATGAGCAGTTCTTC.

The gene calls are TRBV7-9 and TRBJ1-1, with D unclear. This CDR3 comprises 14 residues. With 7 bases removed from V and 4 bases from J, the gap between germline ends came to 16 bases. Germline V gene data show CDR1 as SEHNR and CDR2 as FQNEAQ (reference sequence). The CDR3 region has the DNA TGTGCCAGCAAGGACCTCGGGGAGGGCACTGAAGCTTTCTTT. The encoded protein is CASKDLGEGTEAFF.

The gene calls are TRBV9 and TRBJ2-1; no definite D call. Germline V CDR1 and CDR2: SGDLS, YYNGEE. The CDR3 contains 15 residues. V lost 6 bases, J lost 1 base, and 14 bases lay in between. The CDR3 protein is CASTLGVASYNEQFF. Written as DNA, the CDR3 is TGTGCCAGCACCCTAGGTGTAGCTTCCTACAATGAGCAGTTCTTC. Based on the CDR3 plus reference TRBV9 and TRBJ2-1, the full variable domain is DSGVTQTPKHLITATGQRVTLRCSPRSGDLSVYWYQQSLDQGLQFLIQYYNGEERAKGNILERFSAQQFPDLHSELNLSSLELGDSALYFCASTLGVASYNEQFFGPGTRLTVL.

J is TRBJ1-1 and V is TRBV27, with TRBD1 as a possible D gene (6 bases). Trimming stripped 5 bases from V and 5 bases from J, with 12 bases between. The CDR3 sequence is 13 residues long. CDR1 is MNHEY, CDR2 SMNVEV, per germline (reference sequence). CDR3: CASSEQGRTEAFF. CDR3 DNA: TGTGCCAGCAGTGAACAGGGTCGGACTGAAGCTTTCTTT.

This clone was seen only once. This chain uses TRBV6-5 with TRBJ2-3; no clear D. Germline CDR1 reads MNHEY; CDR2 reads SVGAGI. V lost 4 bases, J lost 2 bases, and 10 bases lay in between. The CDR3 has 14 amino acids. Here the CDR3 DNA reads TGTGCCAGCAGTTCCTTCAAAGCCACAGATACGCAGTATTTT. This gives the protein CASSSFKATDTQYF.

The count of this clone is one. The chain has TRBV7-2 and TRBJ2-1; weak D call: TRBD2 (6 bases). Germline assignment: CDR1 SGHTA and CDR2 FQGNSA. Trimming removed 3 bases from V and 7 bases from J, with 16 bases in between. The CDR3 extends over 15 amino acids. This chain's CDR3 is CASSLSGGSFNEQFF. The CDR3, as DNA: TGTGCCAGCAGCTTGTCTGGGGGGAGTTTTAATGAGCAGTTCTTC.

CDR3 DNA sequence: TGCGCCAGCAGCTTGGAGGCTAGCGGGGTCTCCGGGGAGCTGTTTTTT. Protein product: CASSLEASGVSGELFF. V usage is TRBV5-1 and J usage is TRBJ2-2; 9 bases align to TRBD2. The germline V gene encodes CDR1 SGHRS and CDR2 YFSETQ. The trim removed 0 bases at V and 6 bases at J, leaving 6 bases unmatched. The CDR3 is 16 residues long.

The V and J genes are TRBV28 and TRBJ2-1; 14 positions agree with TRBD2. The length of the CDR3 is 17 residues. The germline V gene encodes CDR1 MDHEN and CDR2 SYDVKM. V lost 5 bases, J lost 5 bases, and 8 bases stayed unmatched. The CDR3 is CASSRGLAGEHHNEQFF. CDR3 DNA: TGTGCCAGCAGTCGGGGACTAGCGGGAGAACACCACAATGAGCAGTTCTTC.

The chain recombines TRBV4-2 with TRBJ2-3; maybe TRBD2 (5 bases). The V end lost 0 bases, the J end lost 0 bases, and 16 bases lay between the germline ends. The germline V gene encodes CDR1 LGHNA and CDR2 YNFKEQ. The CDR3 has 18 residues. The CDR3 sequence is CASSQDFPGGFSTDTQYF. In DNA form, the CDR3 reads TGTGCCAGCAGCCAAGATTTCCCCGGAGGTTTTAGCACAGATACGCAGTATTTT.

The V and J genes are TRBV28 and TRBJ1-1, with D possibly being TRBD1 (5 bases). This CDR3 contains 14 residues. Trimming took 2 bases from V and 1 from J, leaving 8 bases between them. Germline V lookup: CDR1 MDHEN, CDR2 SYDVKM. The CDR3 sequence: CASSLGAGNTEAFF. In DNA, the CDR3 is TGTGCCAGCAGTTTAGGGGCAGGGAACACTGAAGCTTTCTTT.

This sequence joins TRBV9 and TRBJ1-1, with TRBD1 matching 10 bases. In germline, CDR1 is SGDLS, CDR2 YYNGEE. The CDR3 sequence is 16 residues long. V lost 3 bases, J lost 0 bases, and 5 bases stayed unmatched. CDR3 nucleotide sequence: TGTGCCAGCAGCGCGGTGGACAGGGGGTTGAACACTGAAGCTTTCTTT. It encodes CASSAVDRGLNTEAFF.

V is TRBV7-9 and J is TRBJ2-5; possibly TRBD1 or TRBD2 for D (6 bases each). The CDR3 length is 15 residues. Trimming took off 1 base at V and 5 bases at J, with 14 bases between the two ends. Germline V gene data show CDR1 as SEHNR and CDR2 as FQNEAQ (reference sequence). CDR3 bases: TGTGCCAGCAGCTTAGTTTCCGGGGGCGTGGAGACCCAGTACTTC. Protein: CASSLVSGGVETQYF.